The 26 T cell receptor beta chains listed next were all sequenced from one sample in a study of blood T cell repertoires in COVID-19. Method: immunoSEQ multiplex PCR; TCRdb's copy keeps in-frame clones and lacks some. The sample carries about 94,000 clones, 80% recorded once. The sequenced sample consisted of peripheral blood. Receptor source: a human donor in a cohort sampled during active COVID-19.

The genes are TRBV7-2 and TRBJ1-2; 9 nucleotides agree with TRBD1. Trimming removed 4 bases from V and 5 bases from J; junction bases left unmatched: 2. The CDR3 consists of 13 residues. Germline V gives CDR1 SGHTA, CDR2 FQGNSA. CDR3 loop: CASSSTGGYGYTF. The CDR3 DNA reads TGTGCCAGCAGCTCGACAGGGGGGTATGGCTACACCTTC. Complete variable domain (other parts from reference TRBV7-2 and TRBJ1-2): GAGVSQSPSNKVTEKGKDVELRCDPISGHTALYWYRQSLGQGLEFLIYFQGNSAPDKSGLPSDRFSAERTGGSVSTLTIQRTQQEDSAVYLCASSSTGGYGYTFGSGTRLTVV.

This chain joins TRBV7-9 and TRBJ2-3; TRBD2 is a possible D gene (6 bases). CDR1 SEHNR and CDR2 FQNEAQ come from the germline V gene (reference sequence). V shed 1 base and J shed 1 base, with 12 bases lying between them. The CDR3 is made up of 16 amino acids. The CDR3 nucleotides are TGTGCCAGCAGCTTAGGGGGACTCCTTGGCACAGATACGCAGTATTTT. This translates into CASSLGGLLGTDTQYF.

V is TRBV6-5 and J is TRBJ2-7, with TRBD2 identical over 13 bases. The CDR3 consists of 15 residues. Germline CDR1 MNHEY, CDR2 SVGAGI. V was clipped by 8 bases and J by 0 bases; unmatched bases: 4. The CDR3 loop reads CASAGLAGASYEQYF. CDR3 in DNA: TGTGCCAGCGCCGGACTAGCGGGGGCCTCCTACGAGCAGTACTTC.

The CDR3 sequence: CASSLTRLDTEAFF. The DNA of the CDR3 is TGTGCCAGCAGCTTGACCAGACTTGACACTGAAGCTTTCTTT. This chain uses TRBV7-2 with TRBJ1-1; D gene ambiguous. This CDR3 spans 14 amino acids. Trimming took 3 bases from V and 3 from J, leaving 11 bases between them. In germline, CDR1 is SGHTA, CDR2 FQGNSA.

The V call is TRBV4-1, the J call TRBJ2-1; TRBD2 aligns across 9 bases. The ends lost 4 bases at V and 0 bases at J; junction bases unmatched: 10. This CDR3 is 18 amino acids long. CDR1 and CDR2 (germline): MGHRA, YSYEKL. This chain's CDR3 is CASSRSTSGPSSYNEQFF. CDR3 coding DNA: TGCGCCAGCAGCCGATCGACTAGCGGCCCCAGCTCCTACAATGAGCAGTTCTTC.

The rearrangement uses TRBV18 and TRBJ2-7; D uncertain. Trimming took off 0 bases at V and 1 base at J, with 4 bases between the two ends. Per the germline V gene, CDR1 is KGHSH and CDR2 is LQKENI. CDR3 length equals 13 residues. The chain's CDR3 is CASSPPRSYEQYF. The CDR3 DNA reads TGTGCCAGCTCACCACCCCGGTCCTACGAGCAGTACTTC.

This clone appeared once. This sequence joins TRBV3-1 (or the pseudogene TRBV3-2) and TRBJ1-1; 8 nucleotides match TRBD1. V was clipped by 2 bases and J by 1 base; unmatched bases: 3. The CDR3 runs to 15 residues. CDR1 is LGHDT and CDR2 is YNNKEL in the germline V gene (reference sequence). DNA for the CDR3: TGTGCCAGCAGCCAATTGGGACAGGAGAACACTGAAGCTTTCTTT. Its translation: CASSQLGQENTEAFF.

The chain is built from TRBV7-9 and TRBJ1-3, with D hard to call. The V gene lost 1 base and the J gene lost 0 bases, with 10 bases spanning the gap. The CDR3 contains 16 residues. CDR1 SEHNR and CDR2 FQNEAQ come from the germline V gene (reference sequence). In nucleotides, the CDR3 is TGTGCCAGCAGCTTAGTTAACAGAAACTCTGGAAACACCATATATTTT. Its translation: CASSLVNRNSGNTIYF.

This chain uses TRBV27 with TRBJ2-7, with 7 bases that match TRBD2. V was pared by 10 bases and J by 4 bases, with 10 bases of the junction left unmatched. CDR3 length equals 13 residues. Germline V gene sequence: CDR1 MNHEY, CDR2 SMNVEV (reference sequence). The CDR3 is CATQGGVRYEQYF. The CDR3 bases are TGTGCCACCCAGGGAGGGGTACGATACGAGCAGTACTTC.

The CDR3 DNA is TGTGCCAGCAGTGAATGGGCAGATCAGCCCCAGCATTTT. This codes for CASSEWADQPQHF. The chain carries TRBV2 and TRBJ1-5, with no clear D. The CDR3 extends over 13 amino acids. CDR1 is SNHLY and CDR2 is FYNNEI in the germline V gene. V was shortened by 2 bases and J by 5 bases, with 7 bases between the two germline ends.

The chain joins TRBV18 to TRBJ2-1, with TRBD2 matching over 11 bases. Germline V gives CDR1 KGHSH, CDR2 LQKENI. This CDR3 comprises 15 residues. V gave up 6 bases and J gave up 4 bases; unmatched junction bases: 5. CDR3 region: CASSPGTSGYNEQFF. The CDR3 nucleotides are TGTGCCAGCTCTCCCGGGACTAGCGGTTACAATGAGCAGTTCTTC.

V and J are TRBV6-5 and TRBJ2-7; 7 bases align to TRBD2. Germline assignment: CDR1 MNHEY and CDR2 SVGAGI. The CDR3 is 13 residues long. V shed 8 bases, J shed 4 bases, and the junction held 8 bases outside the gene matches. CDR3 coding DNA: TGTGCCAGCGGGACGGGCGGGAGTTACGAGCAGTACTTC. This codes for CASGTGGSYEQYF.

The rearrangement joins TRBV5-4 to TRBJ2-7, with TRBD2 as a possible D gene (6 bases). V dropped 4 bases and J dropped 5 bases, with 13 bases sitting between them. The CDR3 covers 13 residues. Germline values: CDR1 SGHNT, CDR2 YYREEE (reference sequence). The CDR3 spells CASSPPAGNEQYF. In DNA, the CDR3 is TGTGCCAGCAGCCCCCCCGCGGGGAACGAGCAGTACTTC.

The V gene is TRBV2, the J gene TRBJ2-2; D perhaps matches TRBD2 (5 bases). CDR3 length: 15 residues. V lost 5 bases and J 6 bases, leaving 16 bases between the germline ends. CDR1 and CDR2 from the germline V gene are SNHLY and FYNNEI. CDR3 amino acids: CASSPRASRSGELFF. The DNA of the CDR3 is TGTGCCAGCAGTCCCCGGGCTAGCCGGTCCGGGGAGCTGTTTTTT.

This clone appeared once. V gene TRBV10-3 combines with J gene TRBJ2-7; 10 bases line up with TRBD1. Germline lookup yields CDR1 ENHRY and CDR2 SYGVKD. V lost 6 bases and J lost 6; bases outside the gene matches: 5. The CDR3 is 13 amino acids. The CDR3 sequence is CAISGDRGSEQYF. The CDR3, as DNA: TGTGCCATCAGCGGGGACAGGGGTTCCGAGCAGTACTTC.

This chain connects TRBV29-1 to TRBJ2-7; D possibly corresponds to TRBD2 (6 bases). The germline V gene encodes CDR1 SQVTM and CDR2 ANQGSEA. The CDR3 sequence is 14 residues long. V lost 4 bases to trimming and J lost 2 bases, with 15 bases between them. The CDR3 sequence: CSVALHGRTYEQYF. In nucleotides, the CDR3 is TGCAGCGTTGCCCTTCACGGGAGAACCTACGAGCAGTACTTC.

V is TRBV28 and J is TRBJ2-1; 9 nucleotides align to TRBD2. The CDR3 sequence is 14 residues long. Germline V CDR1 and CDR2: MDHEN, SYDVKM. Losses at the gene ends were 2 bases for V and 9 bases for J; bases not matched to a gene: 5. In DNA form, the CDR3 reads TGTGCCAGCAGTTTAGCGGGAGGGTGGGGTGAGCAGTTCTTC. This codes for CASSLAGGWGEQFF.

J is TRBJ1-4 and V is TRBV19; 7 bases are a match to TRBD1. The V gene's germline CDR1 is LNHDA and CDR2 SQIVND (reference sequence). The CDR3 runs to 14 residues. Losses at the gene ends were 4 bases for V and 8 bases for J; bases not matched to a gene: 7. The CDR3 protein is CASSTGQVGEKLFF. DNA of the CDR3: TGTGCCAGTAGTACCGGACAGGTCGGGGAAAAACTGTTTTTT.

The table lists this clone with a count of one. This rearrangement joins TRBV7-9 to TRBJ1-1, with D uncertain. Germline V gene lookup returns CDR1 SEHNR and CDR2 FQNEAQ (reference sequence). CDR3 length equals 11 residues. V shed 0 bases and J shed 11 bases, with 7 bases lying between them. CDR3 amino acids: CASSLAGVAFF. CDR3 DNA: TGTGCCAGCAGCTTAGCCGGAGTGGCTTTCTTT.

The chain uses TRBV5-6 and TRBJ2-7; TRBD1 aligns across 9 bases. Trimming at V came to 3 bases and at J to 4 bases, leaving 5 bases not matched to a gene. The germline V gene has CDR1 SGHDT and CDR2 YYEEEE. The CDR3 is 14 residues long. The CDR3 reads CASSSWDREYEQYF. The CDR3 DNA reads as TGTGCCAGCAGCTCCTGGGACAGGGAGTACGAGCAGTACTTC.

The CDR3, as DNA: TGTGCCAGCAGCTACAGGGGGCTGGAGACCCAGTACTTC. Its translation: CASSYRGLETQYF. This sequence joins TRBV3-1 (or the pseudogene TRBV3-2) and TRBJ2-5, with 9 nucleotides matching TRBD1. The CDR3 has 13 residues. J lost 5 bases, V lost 5 bases, and 3 bases had no gene match. CDR1 is LGHDT, CDR2 YNNKEL, per germline (reference sequence).

The chain uses TRBV18 and TRBJ1-4; D possibly corresponds to TRBD1 (6 bases). This CDR3 has 14 amino acids. V gave up 4 bases and J gave up 6 bases, with 12 bases separating them. CDR1 KGHSH and CDR2 LQKENI come from the germline V gene. CDR3 amino acids: CASSRGQADEKLFF. In DNA form, the CDR3 reads TGTGCCAGCTCACGGGGACAAGCTGATGAAAAACTGTTTTTT.

The chain uses TRBV18 and TRBJ2-3; D remains unclear. The CDR3 covers 14 residues. Germline V gene lookup returns CDR1 KGHSH and CDR2 LQKENI. The V gene lost 6 bases and the J gene lost 1 base, with 11 bases spanning the gap. Here the CDR3 reads CASSPQSRTDTQYF. The CDR3 DNA reads TGTGCCAGCTCCCCCCAGTCCCGCACAGATACGCAGTATTTT. Looking up the rest from reference TRBV18 and TRBJ2-3 gives the full variable domain: NAGVMQNPRHLVRRRGQEARLRCSPMKGHSHVYWYRQLPEEGLKFMVYLQKENIIDESGMPKERFSAEFPKEGPSILRIQQVVRGDSAAYFCASSPQSRTDTQYFGPGTRLTVL.

This chain links TRBV2 with TRBJ2-1, with 11 bases aligning to TRBD2. The CDR3 runs to 14 residues. The trim removed 2 bases at V and 15 bases at J, leaving 9 bases unmatched. Germline CDR1 reads SNHLY; CDR2 reads FYNNEI. CDR3 DNA sequence: TGTGCCAGCAGTGAAAGCACTAGCGGGAGTAGGTCGTTCTTC. It yields the protein CASSESTSGSRSFF.

The chain recombines TRBV3-1 (or the pseudogene TRBV3-2) with TRBJ1-6; tentatively, D is TRBD1 (6 bases). V was trimmed by 5 bases and J by 8 bases, leaving 13 bases between them. This CDR3 is 14 amino acids long. Per the germline V gene, CDR1 is LGHDT and CDR2 is YNNKEL (reference sequence). CDR3 nucleotides: TGTGCCAGCAGCGGCACAGGGTCCGATTCACCCCTCCACTTT. This translates into CASSGTGSDSPLHF.

V gene TRBV4-1 combines with J gene TRBJ2-2, with 12 bases that match TRBD2. The germline gives CDR1 MGHRA, CDR2 YSYEKL. The CDR3 length is 18 residues. V was clipped by 4 bases and J by 5 bases; unmatched bases: 11. For the CDR3, the DNA is TGCGCCAGCAGCCCCCGGGGGCCTGGGACTAGCGGGACCGGGGAGCTGTTTTTT. Translating it yields CASSPRGPGTSGTGELFF.